Each of the 14 T cell receptor beta chains below was sequenced from the same sample in a study of human T cells and chemical hapten exposure. Indicated time point: patch test 3, about 24 weeks after DPC sensitization. The treatment here: therapeutic diphenylcyclopropenone sensitization with weekly scalp DPC. Unseparated into fractions, whole blood served as the source from which total RNA was extracted. TCRdb independently ran MiXCR on the RACE reads; one entry per CDR3 protein. The sample contains roughly 40,000 distinct CDR3 sequences, roughly 12% of which appear only once. The sequences come from whole blood, collected in connection with sensitization to the hapten diphenylcyclopropenone (DPC). The receptors come from a woman between 40 and 50 years old with alopecia areata. Some clones in this sample may be carry-over from other donors' samples.

This clonotype turned up a few times. This chain joins TRBV28 and TRBJ2-3; D is undetermined. The CDR3 loop spans 13 amino acids. Germline CDR1 reads MDHEN; CDR2 reads SYDVKM. V shed 4 bases and J shed 3 bases, with 8 bases lying between them. CDR3 residues: CASSSPPTDTQYF. Here the CDR3 DNA reads TGTGCCAGCAGTTCCCCACCAACAGATACGCAGTATTTT.

This clonotype was seen only a few times. This chain uses TRBV28 with TRBJ2-1; possible D gene TRBD2, 6 bases. Germline V gene lookup returns CDR1 MDHEN and CDR2 SYDVKM. The CDR3 totals 15 residues. Trimming took off 6 bases at V and 7 bases at J, with 19 bases between the two ends. The chain's CDR3 is CASSPGLLPGNEQFF. DNA of the CDR3: TGTGCCAGCAGCCCGGGACTTCTCCCTGGGAATGAGCAGTTCTTC. Complete variable domain (other parts from reference TRBV28 and TRBJ2-1): DVKVTQSSRYLVKRTGEKVFLECVQDMDHENMFWYRQDPGLGLRLIYFSYDVKMKEKGDIPEGYSVSREKKERFSLILESASTNQTSMYLCASSPGLLPGNEQFFGPGTRLTVL.

V usage is TRBV15 and J usage is TRBJ2-7, with TRBD1 matching 10 bases. Germline V gene data show CDR1 as LNHNV and CDR2 as YYDKDF (reference sequence). The CDR3 sequence is 14 residues long. The ends lost 3 bases at V and 5 bases at J; junction bases unmatched: 4. DNA for the CDR3: TGTGCCACCAGCAGCCGGGACAGGGGACACGAGCAGTACTTC. Residues: CATSSRDRGHEQYF.

This clonotype has at least ten counts. The chain combines TRBV13 with TRBJ2-2; D is possibly TRBD2 (6 bases). Germline lookup yields CDR1 PRHDT and CDR2 FYEKMQ (reference sequence). The length of the CDR3 is 15 residues. Trimming left V 5 bases short and J 2 bases short, with 12 bases between. CDR3 DNA: TGTGCCAGCAGCCCCGGGGGAGACAACACCGGGGAGCTGTTTTTT. Residues: CASSPGGDNTGELFF.

This clonotype has at least ten counts. The rearrangement joins TRBV12-3 or TRBV12-4 to TRBJ1-3, with D possibly matching TRBD1 (6 bases). V lost 7 bases and J lost 4, with 11 bases in between. The CDR3 contains 13 residues. The CDR3 here is CASNRAAGNTIYF. The DNA for the CDR3 is TGTGCCAGCAACAGGGCGGCCGGAAACACCATATATTTT.

The chain has TRBV19 and TRBJ2-7; 8 bases map to TRBD2. The V and J ends lost 3 bases and 6 bases, in that order; junction bases with no gene match: 7. This CDR3 contains 14 residues. The germline V gene encodes CDR1 LNHDA and CDR2 SQIVND (reference sequence). CDR3 residues: CASSITGRGSEQYF. The CDR3 DNA is TGTGCCAGTAGTATCACCGGGAGGGGAAGCGAGCAGTACTTC. Using reference TRBV19 and TRBJ2-7 for the parts outside the CDR3, the full variable domain is DGGITQSPKYLFRKEGQNVTLSCEQNLNHDAMYWYRQDPGQGLRLIYYSQIVNDFQKGDIAEGYSVSREKKESFPLTVTSAQKNPTAFYLCASSITGRGSEQYFGPGTRLTVT.

This clonotype occurred a few times. The chain couples TRBV4-2 to TRBJ2-1; 9 bases are a match to TRBD2. The CDR3 spans 13 residues. Trimming at V came to 9 bases and at J to 8 bases, leaving 8 bases not matched to a gene. CDR1 and CDR2 (germline): LGHNA, YNFKEQ. The CDR3 nucleotides are TGTGCCAGTAGGAGGCTAGCGGGGTATGAGCAGTTCTTC. Translation: CASRRLAGYEQFF.

This clonotype was picked up a small number of times. The CDR3 spells CAGAAGSRGDEQFF. Here the CDR3 DNA reads TGTGCCGGGGCGGCCGGGTCCCGCGGGGATGAGCAGTTCTTC. This chain connects TRBV9 to TRBJ2-1; D may be TRBD2 (6 bases). Germline CDR1 SGDLS, CDR2 YYNGEE. The germline V and J ends were trimmed by 10 bases and 8 bases, with 22 bases remaining between them. There are 14 residues in the CDR3.

This clonotype was picked up a small number of times. This sequence joins TRBV2 and TRBJ2-4, with D possibly being TRBD2 (6 bases). This CDR3 spans 14 amino acids. Germline V gene lookup returns CDR1 SNHLY and CDR2 FYNNEI. Trimming cost V 7 bases and J 1 base, with 11 bases left between them. The CDR3 region has the DNA TGTGCCAGCAAGGAGGGCATGGCCAAAAACATTCAGTACTTC. This encodes CASKEGMAKNIQYF.

This clonotype has only a few counts. This rearrangement joins TRBV28 to TRBJ1-4; 10 nucleotides agree with TRBD1. The germline V gene has CDR1 MDHEN and CDR2 SYDVKM. Trimming took 6 bases from V and 5 from J; bases not matched to a gene: 6. The CDR3 is 15 amino acids. CDR3 region: CASSAPGQGNEKLFF. CDR3 DNA sequence: TGTGCCAGCAGCGCACCGGGACAGGGGAATGAAAAACTGTTTTTT.

This clonotype was detected many times. V and J are TRBV6-6 and TRBJ2-7; TRBD1 might be the D (7 bases). V was shortened by 6 bases and J by 6 bases, with 18 bases between the two germline ends. CDR1 MNHNY and CDR2 SVGAGI come from the germline V gene (reference sequence). The CDR3 has 14 amino acids. DNA of the CDR3: TGTGCCAGCAGCCTGGAGGGGGCGTATTTCGAGCAGTACTTC. Translated, it gives CASSLEGAYFEQYF.

The chain combines TRBV6-1 with TRBJ1-5, with D maybe TRBD1 (6 bases). The germline V gene encodes CDR1 MNHNS and CDR2 SASEGT. The germline V and J ends were trimmed by 4 bases and 5 bases, with 9 bases remaining between them. The CDR3 loop spans 13 amino acids. Here the CDR3 reads CASSAEGDQPQHF. In DNA, the CDR3 is TGTGCCAGCAGTGCCGAGGGGGATCAGCCCCAGCATTTT.

The chain carries TRBV29-1 and TRBJ2-7; D is perhaps TRBD1 (6 bases). V dropped 4 bases and J dropped 3 bases, with 13 bases sitting between them. CDR3 length equals 13 residues. Germline CDR1 SQVTM, CDR2 ANQGSEA. CDR3 nucleotides: TGCAGCGTTGGGGTAAACAGGGACTACGAGCAGTACTTC. Translating gives CSVGVNRDYEQYF.

This clonotype has just a few counts. The chain recombines TRBV20-1 with TRBJ1-2; D call uncertain. The CDR3 length is 9 residues. Germline-derived CDR1 and CDR2 are DFQATT and SNEGSKA (reference sequence). V lost 8 bases to trimming and J lost 7 bases, with 8 bases between them. For the CDR3, the DNA is TGCAGTTCCCACCCTGGCTACACCTTC. This encodes CSSHPGYTF.